The source of this T cell receptor beta chain is a study of cytomegalovirus exposure and HLA in healthy donors. About the research overall: Unique TCRs from HLA-typed donors, 75 million to 100 million of them, were held in an early data release. Study conclusions and caveats: HLA allele associations emerged for some 16,000 TCR beta sequences in a later analysis, at 0.05 false discovery rate.

The PCR had 60 Vbeta and 13 Jbeta primers. TCRdb's table, derived via immunoSEQ multiplex PCR, lists solely in-frame clones and lacks some. The sample has nearly 200,000 clones, more than 60% seen once. The CDR3 has 12 amino acids. The germline V gene encodes CDR1 MNHNY and CDR2 SVGAGI (reference sequence). The V gene lost 7 bases and the J gene lost 2 bases, with 9 bases spanning the gap. A remark on this clone: Its antigen is unidentified.

The sample taken for sequencing was PBMCs. The receptor was isolated from a woman aged 30 to 39 in good health and CMV-seropositive. V gene TRBV6-6 combines with J gene TRBJ2-7; D not certain. The CDR3 is CASKRSAYEQYF. The CDR3 coding sequence is TGTGCCAGCAAGAGGTCCGCCTACGAGCAGTACTTC.